This entry lists 3 T cell receptor beta chains sequenced from one sample in a study of B cell selection in AIRE deficiency. Profiled with immunoSEQ multiplex PCR; TCRdb holds only in-frame clones, not every one. The profile shows 20,000 to 25,000 clones, less than 97% of them singletons. Sorting defined conventional CD4 T cells as CD4+CD127+. Sequencing used CD4+CD127+ conventional T cells sorted from PBMCs. These receptors were collected from a human donor in good health.

This chain uses TRBV7-3 with TRBJ2-7, with 9 positions matching TRBD1. Germline loops: CDR1 SGHTA, CDR2 FQGTGA. V lost 5 bases and J lost 5; bases outside the gene matches: 7. The CDR3 loop spans 14 amino acids. In DNA, the CDR3 is TGTGCCAGCAGCCCCCGGGACAGGGCCCACGAGCAGTACTTC. Protein sequence: CASSPRDRAHEQYF.

V gene TRBV5-1 combines with J gene TRBJ1-1, with 12 bases identical to TRBD1. The CDR3 length is 16 residues. V lost 4 bases, J lost 5 bases, and 9 bases stayed unmatched. Germline CDR1 and CDR2: SGHRS and YFSETQ. CDR3 coding DNA: TGCGCCAGCAGCCCCGGGACAGGGGGCGCGGGTACTGAAGCTTTCTTT. Amino acid sequence: CASSPGTGGAGTEAFF.

CDR3 DNA sequence: TGTGCCAGCAGCTCTCTGCGGTGGGTGAACACTGAAGCTTTCTTT. This encodes CASSSLRWVNTEAFF. The chain combines TRBV11-1 with TRBJ1-1; D gene ambiguous. V was pared by 4 bases and J by 0 bases, with 12 bases between. The CDR3 is 15 residues long. Germline CDR1 reads SGHAT; CDR2 reads FQDESV (reference sequence).